This TCR beta chain comes out of a study of T cell responses to AZD1222 COVID-19 vaccine. V shed 0 bases and J shed 4 bases, with 4 bases lying between them. The CDR3 is made up of 12 amino acids. The germline CDR1 and CDR2 sequences are SGHRS and YFSETQ. Clones were sequenced by immunoSEQ multiplex PCR, and TCRdb holds only the in-frame ones, with some missing. This table holds fewer than 130,000 clones, 88% found once. The sample here was peripheral blood, taken on day 0 of AZD1222 vaccination. V usage is TRBV5-1 and J usage is TRBJ2-5; unclear D gene. This clonotype originated in an adult in good health. Here the CDR3 DNA reads TGCGCCAGCAGCTTGGCCGTAGAGACCCAGTACTTC. Residues: CASSLAVETQYF. Complete variable domain (other parts from reference TRBV5-1 and TRBJ2-5): KAGVTQTPRYLIKTRGQQVTLSCSPISGHRSVSWYQQTPGQGLQFLFEYFSETQRNKGNFPGRFSGRQFSNSRSEMNVSTLELGDSALYLCASSLAVETQYFGPGTRLLVL.